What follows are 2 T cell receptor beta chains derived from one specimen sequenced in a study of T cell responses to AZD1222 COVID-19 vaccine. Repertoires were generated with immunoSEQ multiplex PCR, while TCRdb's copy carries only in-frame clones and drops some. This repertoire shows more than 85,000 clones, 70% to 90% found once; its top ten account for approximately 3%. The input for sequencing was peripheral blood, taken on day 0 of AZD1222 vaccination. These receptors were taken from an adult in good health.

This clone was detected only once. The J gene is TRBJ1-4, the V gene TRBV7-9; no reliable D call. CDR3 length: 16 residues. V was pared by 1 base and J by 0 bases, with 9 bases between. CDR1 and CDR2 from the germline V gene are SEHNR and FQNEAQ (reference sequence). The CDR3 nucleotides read TGTGCCAGCAGCTTAGGGGCAGATTCAACTAATGAAAAACTGTTTTTT. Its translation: CASSLGADSTNEKLFF.

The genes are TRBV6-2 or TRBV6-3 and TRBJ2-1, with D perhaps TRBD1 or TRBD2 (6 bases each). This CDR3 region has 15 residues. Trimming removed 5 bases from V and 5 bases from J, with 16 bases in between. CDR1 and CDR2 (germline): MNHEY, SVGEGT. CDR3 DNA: TGTGCCAGCAGTAGAACACGGGGGCCGGACAATGAGCAGTTCTTC. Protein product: CASSRTRGPDNEQFF.